The text below deals with one T cell receptor beta chain. This clonotype was recorded a few times. Its antigen is still unknown. Base qualities were left out, and no much larger clone turns up one base away. Ficoll-Paque density gradient centrifugation was the method used to isolate PBMCs. This entry is derived from a study of T-cell memory formation after mild COVID-19 (dated by TCRdb to 2020 to 2022). Context from the whole study: TCR sequence clusters from the two donors were largely donor specific. In two donors, T-cell clones that expanded and contracted after mild COVID-19 were followed by sequencing TCRalpha and TCRbeta repertoires longitudinally. Two young, previously healthy adult volunteers made up the cohort, one male and one female. What the study reported, not specific to this receptor: Only a couple of mild cases were covered in the study, and larger cohorts including severe cases with pre-infection samples were considered necessary. Contracting CD4+ clones were located mainly in the CM and EM memory subsets, whereas CD8+ clones were found to be enriched in EMRA. Some responding clones were found in pre-infection memory, which suggests that pre-existing cross-reactive memory T cells took part in the SARS-CoV-2 response. Whether the second-wave clones peaking on day 37 were SARS-CoV-2 specific was not confirmed. Clones contracting from day 15 to 85 had balanced CD4/CD8 phenotypes, while a second wave expanding from day 15 to 37 was biased towards CD4+.

Sequenced using an Illumina NovaSeq 6000. TCRalpha and TCRbeta cDNA libraries were constructed by 5'RACE with constant-segment primers, with sample barcodes and unique molecular identifiers being introduced. Trizol reagent was used to extract RNA from every sample. The libraries were amplified in two PCR steps, and the second step added a second sample barcode and Illumina TruSeq adapters. Libraries were sequenced on an Illumina NovaSeq with 2 x 150 bp paired-end reads. The study's processing was this. Reads were demultiplexed and collapsed into UMI-guided consensus sequences with migec v1.2.7. Using mixcr v2.1.11, UMI consensuses were aligned to TRA and TRB V and J templates and then assembled into clonotypes. Expanded or contracted clonotypes were those called significant by both edgeR and NoisET, with noise models trained on biological replicates. For edgeR calls, the cutoffs were a false discovery rate-adjusted p below 0.01 and a log2 fold-change threshold of 1. As an exploratory analysis of dynamics, max-normalized trajectories of the 1000 most abundant clonotypes were examined by PCA with hierarchical clustering. The CD4 or CD8 phenotype of responding clones was assigned using the separately sequenced CD4+ and CD8+ repertoires. In-frame beta chains were kept once TCRdb had trimmed the public reads at Q25 with fastp and called clones with MiXCR. One record per CDR3 amino acid sequence lists the most common genes and DNA. The V and J calls and clone size are TCRdb's, not the authors'. Recorded for this sample are some 210,000 distinct CDR3 sequences; about 11% of them occurred a single time. 3% of the sample lies in the top ten.

Sequenced material: PBMCs or a T cell subset sorted from them (not recorded which). The source is a man aged 18 to 29 who had mild COVID-19 (a few samples of this study predate the infection). The sample titles of this study are shuffled in the database, so cell type and time point are left out; the donor was told from shared clones.

The CDR3 in this case is CASSLDAAYNEQFF. At the DNA level, the sequence is TGCGCCAGCAGCTTGGATGCCGCCTACAATGAGCAGTTCTTC. The chain employs TRBV5-1 and TRBJ2-1, with no D gene named confidently. Including cysteine and phenylalanine, the CDR3 has 14 amino acids. The retained sequence is limited to the CDR3, 42 bases, with the frame set at the first base. CDR1 and CDR2 (SGHRS, YFSETQ) derive from the germline V gene. Cut back by 0 bases and 2 bases, the V and J ends lie 6 bases apart. When the CDR3 is completed using the reference TRBV5-1 and TRBJ2-1 genes on either side, the full variable domain is KAGVTQTPRYLIKTRGQQVTLSCSPISGHRSVSWYQQTPGQGLQFLFEYFSETQRNKGNFPGRFSGRQFSNSRSEMNVSTLELGDSALYLCASSLDAAYNEQFFGPGTRLTVL.